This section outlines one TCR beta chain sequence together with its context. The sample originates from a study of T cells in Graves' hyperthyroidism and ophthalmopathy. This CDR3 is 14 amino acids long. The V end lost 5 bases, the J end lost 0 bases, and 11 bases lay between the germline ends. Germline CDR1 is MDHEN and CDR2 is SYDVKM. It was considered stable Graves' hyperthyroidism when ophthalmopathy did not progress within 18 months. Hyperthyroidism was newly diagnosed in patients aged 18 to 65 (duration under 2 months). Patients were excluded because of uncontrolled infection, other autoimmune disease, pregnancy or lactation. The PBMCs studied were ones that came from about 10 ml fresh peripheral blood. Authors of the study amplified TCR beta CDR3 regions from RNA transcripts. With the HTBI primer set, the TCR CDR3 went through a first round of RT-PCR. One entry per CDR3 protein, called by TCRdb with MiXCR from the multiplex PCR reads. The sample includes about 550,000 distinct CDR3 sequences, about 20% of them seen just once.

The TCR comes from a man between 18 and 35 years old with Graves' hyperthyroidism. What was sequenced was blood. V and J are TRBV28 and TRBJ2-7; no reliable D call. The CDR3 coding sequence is TGTGCCAGCAGTAGGGTCAGGAGCTCCTACGAGCAGTACTTC. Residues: CASSRVRSSYEQYF.